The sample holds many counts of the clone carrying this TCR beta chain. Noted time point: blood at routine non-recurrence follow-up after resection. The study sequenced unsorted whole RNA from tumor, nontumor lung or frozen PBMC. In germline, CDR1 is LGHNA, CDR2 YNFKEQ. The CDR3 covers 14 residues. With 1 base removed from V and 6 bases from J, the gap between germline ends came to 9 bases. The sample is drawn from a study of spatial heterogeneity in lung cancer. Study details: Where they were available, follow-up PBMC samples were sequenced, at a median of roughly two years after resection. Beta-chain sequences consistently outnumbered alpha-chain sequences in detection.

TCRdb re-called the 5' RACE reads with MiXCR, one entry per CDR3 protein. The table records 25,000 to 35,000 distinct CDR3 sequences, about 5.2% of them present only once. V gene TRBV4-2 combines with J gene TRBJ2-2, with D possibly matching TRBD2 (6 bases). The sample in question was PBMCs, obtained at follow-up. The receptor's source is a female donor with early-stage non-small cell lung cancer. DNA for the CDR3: TGTGCCAGCAGCCAAGCTTGGGAGGCCGGGGAGCTGTTTTTT. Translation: CASSQAWEAGELFF.